Listed here are 25 T cell receptor beta chains from one sample, sequenced in a study of T cells after yellow fever vaccination (dated by TCRdb to the late 2010s). What the treatment or condition label conveys for this sample: live attenuated yellow fever vaccine strain. Libraries came from 5' RACE. Reads for this sample came from an Illumina HiSeq 2500. TCRdb reworked the public reads: Q25 trimming with fastp, MiXCR clone assembly, productive beta chains retained. Identical CDR3 protein sequences are pooled into one entry, listed with their most common genes and DNA. The sample table contains 500,000 to 650,000 distinct CDR3 sequences; only one count was recorded for about 12% of them. The ten largest make up about 15% of the sample. The sample consisted of PBMCs, taken on the day of the yellow fever booster vaccination. These receptors all stem from a man aged 25-45 years who received the YFV17D yellow fever vaccine.

This clonotype was seen a handful of times. The rearrangement joins TRBV5-5 to TRBJ2-7; the D gene is possibly TRBD2 (6 bases). With 4 bases removed from V and 3 bases from J, the gap between germline ends came to 11 bases. The V gene's germline CDR1 is SGHKS and CDR2 YYEKEE (reference sequence). The CDR3 runs 13 residues. CDR3 in DNA: TGTGCCAGCAGCCCGGGGGTCGACTACGAGCAGTACTTC. This gives the protein CASSPGVDYEQYF.

This clonotype was counted at least ten times. Relative to the germline gene, one junction end is altered; a read error may explain this. The chain combines TRBV7-2 with TRBJ2-1, with 9 bases that match TRBD1. CDR3 length equals 12 residues. Germline CDR1 SGHTA, CDR2 FQGNSA. The CDR3 nucleotides are TGTGCCAGCAGCTCTACGACCGGGACAGGGTCCTTC. It yields the protein CASSSTTGTGSF.

This clonotype has a handful of counts. The chain combines TRBV15 with TRBJ2-7, with 10 positions matching TRBD2. The germline V gene encodes CDR1 LNHNV and CDR2 YYDKDF (reference sequence). The CDR3 runs 15 residues. V trimming: 0 bases; J trimming: 4 bases; junction bases outside the gene matches: 3. The CDR3 nucleotides read TGTGCCACCAGCAGAGATCCTAGCGGGAGTTACGAGCAGTACTTC. The encoded protein is CATSRDPSGSYEQYF.

The rearrangement uses TRBV10-3 and TRBJ2-5; 7 bases are shared with TRBD2. With 0 bases clipped from V and 1 base from J, the junction kept 14 bases outside the gene matches. There are 19 residues in the CDR3. Germline CDR1 is ENHRY and CDR2 is SYGVKD. The CDR3 bases are TGTGCCATCAGTGAGTCATTGGTAAAGACTAGCACCTCCCAAGAGACCCAGTACTTC. It is translated as CAISESLVKTSTSQETQYF.

This chain joins TRBV20-1 and TRBJ2-3; D possibly corresponds to TRBD2 (6 bases). The V gene lost 2 bases and the J gene lost 3 bases, with 15 bases spanning the gap. The germline gives CDR1 DFQATT, CDR2 SNEGSKA (reference sequence). This CDR3 comprises 15 residues. This chain's CDR3 is CSARPPAGSTDTQYF. The CDR3 DNA sequence: TGCAGTGCTAGACCCCCCGCGGGAAGTACAGATACGCAGTATTTT.

This clonotype occurred a few times. The chain is built from TRBV15 and TRBJ1-2; TRBD1 matches at 8 bases. The CDR3 has 14 amino acids. Germline V gene data show CDR1 as LNHNV and CDR2 as YYDKDF (reference sequence). With V trimmed by 7 bases and J by 7 bases, 11 bases remained unmatched. The CDR3 bases are TGTGCCACCAACGGAGATCAGGGGGCTATTGGCTACACCTTC. It encodes CATNGDQGAIGYTF.

This clonotype has more than one count but fewer than ten. The rearrangement joins TRBV20-1 to TRBJ2-4, with D perhaps matching TRBD2 (6 bases). This CDR3 is 14 amino acids long. Germline V gene data show CDR1 as DFQATT and CDR2 as SNEGSKA (reference sequence). The ends were cut back, 2 bases at V and 8 bases at J, with 16 bases in the middle. CDR3 region: CSARLAGNSHIQYF. The DNA for the CDR3 is TGCAGTGCTAGACTTGCGGGAAATTCCCACATTCAGTACTTC.

The rearrangement joins TRBV14 to TRBJ2-1; D possibly corresponds to TRBD2 (6 bases). V lost 2 bases and J lost 5, with 16 bases in between. Germline loops: CDR1 SGHDN, CDR2 FVKESK. The CDR3 covers 16 residues. CDR3: CASSQLMTRGNNEQFF. The CDR3 nucleotides are TGTGCCAGCAGCCAACTCATGACTAGAGGTAACAATGAGCAGTTCTTC.

This clonotype has only a few counts. The chain is built from TRBV20-1 and TRBJ2-7; no clear D gene. Between the trimmed V and J ends, which lost 0 bases and 5 bases, there was a span of 5 bases. Germline V gene data show CDR1 as DFQATT and CDR2 as SNEGSKA (reference sequence). This CDR3 region has 11 residues. CDR3 amino acids: CSAREGNEQYF. The DNA of the CDR3 is TGCAGTGCTAGAGAGGGGAACGAGCAGTACTTC.

This clonotype appeared a few times. The chain joins TRBV28 to TRBJ2-5, with a tentative D call TRBD1 (6 bases). Trimming cost V 10 bases and J 9 bases, with 24 bases left between them. The CDR3 has 14 residues. Germline V gene sequence: CDR1 MDHEN, CDR2 SYDVKM. CDR3 coding DNA: TGTGCCACGCTACCCTCAGGGGCTGTCGCGGCCCAGTACTTC. It specifies CATLPSGAVAAQYF.

This clonotype was found a few times. This chain joins TRBV27 and TRBJ2-5, with a tentative D call TRBD1 (5 bases). Germline V gives CDR1 MNHEY, CDR2 SMNVEV (reference sequence). This CDR3 region has 14 residues. The V end was cut by 3 bases, the J end by 9 bases, with 17 bases between. The CDR3 nucleotides read TGTGCCAGCAGTTTGGGGCAGGCCGACCTGGCCCAGTACTTC. Protein: CASSLGQADLAQYF.

This clonotype was seen a handful of times. The V call is TRBV28, the J call TRBJ2-7; the match to TRBD2 covers 8 bases. Germline V gene data show CDR1 as MDHEN and CDR2 as SYDVKM. The ends lost 6 bases at V and 5 bases at J; junction bases unmatched: 9. The CDR3 runs to 14 residues. In nucleotides, the CDR3 is TGTGCCAGCAGCCTCGGGGGGGCCAGCAACGAGCAGTACTTC. Translation gives CASSLGGASNEQYF.

The chain uses TRBV9 and TRBJ1-2; 7 nucleotides line up with TRBD1. J lost 4 bases, V lost 0 bases, and 18 bases had no gene match. Germline CDR1 SGDLS, CDR2 YYNGEE. The CDR3 sequence is 19 residues long. CDR3 sequence reads: CASSVVEVTSTGPTYGYTF. DNA for the CDR3: TGTGCCAGCAGCGTAGTAGAGGTCACTTCGACAGGGCCTACCTATGGCTACACCTTC.

The rearrangement uses TRBV20-1 and TRBJ2-2; 9 bases map to TRBD1. Germline-derived CDR1 and CDR2 are DFQATT and SNEGSKA (reference sequence). This CDR3 comprises 14 residues. V lost 5 bases and J lost 2; bases outside the gene matches: 3. The CDR3 is CSAQGQGNTGELFF. CDR3 sequence (DNA): TGCAGTGCTCAGGGACAGGGAAACACCGGGGAGCTGTTTTTT.

A few counts support this clonotype. The V and J genes are TRBV6-2 or TRBV6-3 and TRBJ2-7, with 10 bases matching TRBD2. This CDR3 contains 16 residues. The junction had 15 bases not matched to a gene; V was cut back by 6 bases and J by 7 bases. Germline loops: CDR1 MNHEY, CDR2 SVGEGT. CDR3 loop: CASSSATASGSEEQYF. The CDR3 nucleotides are TGTGCCAGCAGCTCCGCAACGGCTAGCGGGAGTGAGGAGCAGTACTTC.

The V gene is TRBV3-1, the J gene TRBJ2-2; 7 bases map to TRBD2. V lost 11 bases to trimming and J lost 1 base; unmatched junction nucleotides: 16. Germline lookup yields CDR1 LGHDT and CDR2 YNNKEL (reference sequence). This CDR3 spans 17 amino acids. The CDR3 region has the DNA TGTGCCTGCTCCCAAGATGGTCTAGCGGTGAACACCGGGGAGCTGTTTTTT. It specifies CACSQDGLAVNTGELFF.

This clonotype has a handful of counts. The V call is TRBV28, the J call TRBJ1-2; the D gene is possibly TRBD1 (5 bases). The CDR3 runs to 17 residues. Germline V gene data show CDR1 as MDHEN and CDR2 as SYDVKM. The V and J ends lost 6 bases and 3 bases respectively, with 23 bases between them. The CDR3 spells CASRGNRGAEVDYGYTF. CDR3 nucleotide sequence: TGTGCCAGCAGGGGGAATAGAGGGGCCGAGGTTGACTATGGCTACACCTTC.

This clonotype has a count of ten or more. The chain combines TRBV7-8 with TRBJ2-1, with no clear D. Trimming removed 5 bases from V and 0 bases from J, with 11 bases in between. Germline V gene sequence: CDR1 SGHVS, CDR2 FQNEAQ. There are 15 residues in the CDR3. This CDR3 reads CASSRAEHSYNEQFF. The CDR3 nucleotides read TGTGCCAGCAGCCGGGCGGAGCACTCCTACAATGAGCAGTTCTTC.

This clonotype was recorded a few times. V is TRBV4-3 and J is TRBJ2-3; TRBD2 aligns across 8 bases. After removal of 1 base from V and 2 bases from J, the junction contained 11 bases not matched to a gene. Per the germline V gene, CDR1 is LGHNA and CDR2 is YSLEER. The CDR3 is made up of 18 amino acids. In nucleotides, the CDR3 is TGCGCCAGCAGCCAAGGCCCCCCACTAGCGGTGAACACAGATACGCAGTATTTT. This encodes CASSQGPPLAVNTDTQYF.

In its sample, this clonotype was seen a few times. The CDR3 DNA sequence: TGCGCCAGCAGCTCCGGACAGAAAGAGCAGTTCTTC. Amino acids: CASSSGQKEQFF. This chain links TRBV5-1 with TRBJ2-1; D might be TRBD1 (6 bases). Germline CDR1 SGHRS, CDR2 YFSETQ. The germline V and J ends were trimmed by 3 bases and 10 bases, with 11 bases remaining between them. The length of the CDR3 is 12 residues.

The chain couples TRBV21-1 to TRBJ2-7. TRBV21-1 is described as a pseudogene. The CDR3 is 12 residues long. CDR3 sequence (DNA): TGTGCCAGCAGCACAGGGCTCAACGAGCAGTACTTC. Encoded protein: CASSTGLNEQYF.

CDR3 loop: CSAREVGLPITVQFF. The DNA for the CDR3 is TGCAGTGCTAGAGAGGTGGGACTACCCATAACCGTGCAGTTCTTC. J is TRBJ2-1 and V is TRBV20-1, with TRBD2 matching 7 bases. Unmatched junction bases numbered 14, after V lost 0 bases and J lost 12 bases. In germline, CDR1 is DFQATT, CDR2 SNEGSKA (reference sequence). There are 15 residues in the CDR3.

This clonotype appeared a few times. The rearrangement joins TRBV5-1 to TRBJ1-1; D unclear. The CDR3 consists of 14 residues. The germline gives CDR1 SGHRS, CDR2 YFSETQ. With 0 bases removed from V and 1 base from J, the gap between germline ends came to 7 bases. CDR3 residues: CASSLGVPNTEAFF. DNA of the CDR3: TGCGCCAGCAGCTTGGGTGTACCGAACACTGAAGCTTTCTTT.

This chain connects TRBV6-2 or TRBV6-3 to TRBJ1-5; no reliable D call. V lost 7 bases and J 4 bases, leaving 14 bases between the germline ends. The germline CDR1 and CDR2 sequences are MNHEY and SVGEGT. The CDR3 length is 14 residues. The CDR3 DNA sequence: TGTGCCAGCATCCGCGCGGGCGCGAATCAGCCCCAGCATTTT. This translates into CASIRAGANQPQHF.

V and J are TRBV27 and TRBJ2-1; D remains ambiguous. The CDR3 totals 15 residues. V lost 4 bases, J lost 8 bases, and 18 bases lay in between. In germline, CDR1 is MNHEY, CDR2 SMNVEV (reference sequence). This CDR3 is CASSSSAAPSDEQFF. The CDR3 nucleotides read TGTGCCAGCAGTTCATCCGCAGCACCTTCGGATGAGCAGTTCTTC.